The clone carrying this TCR beta chain was seen a single time. The entry originates in a study of tumor and adjacent non-tumor tissue in lung cancer. Germline values: CDR1 SGHAT, CDR2 FQNNGV. This CDR3 is built from 14 residues. Between the trimmed V and J ends, which lost 5 bases and 15 bases, there was a span of 24 bases. This sample's RNA came from whole unsorted tissue. TCRbeta libraries were built with three rounds of nested PCR, modified from ARM-PCR. MiXCR was run by TCRdb on the multiplex PCR reads, yielding one entry per CDR3 protein. Seen here are fewer than 100,000 distinct CDR3 sequences, 55% to 80% observed once, and the top ten hold around 9.5%.

Input material: lung tumor tissue. The chain couples TRBV11-2 to TRBJ2-3; D is ambiguous. The origin of this receptor is a woman in her thirties or forties with non-small cell lung cancer. Written as DNA, the CDR3 is TGTGCCAGCAGCCCTCTAAGCATGGCAGATACACAATATTTT. It is translated as CASSPLSMADTQYF. Complete variable domain (other parts from reference TRBV11-2 and TRBJ2-3): EAGVAQSPRYKIIEKRQSVAFWCNPISGHATLYWYQQILGQGPKLLIQFQNNGVVDDSQLPKDRFSAERLKGVDSTLKIQPAKLEDSAVYLCASSPLSMADTQYFGPGTRLTVL.